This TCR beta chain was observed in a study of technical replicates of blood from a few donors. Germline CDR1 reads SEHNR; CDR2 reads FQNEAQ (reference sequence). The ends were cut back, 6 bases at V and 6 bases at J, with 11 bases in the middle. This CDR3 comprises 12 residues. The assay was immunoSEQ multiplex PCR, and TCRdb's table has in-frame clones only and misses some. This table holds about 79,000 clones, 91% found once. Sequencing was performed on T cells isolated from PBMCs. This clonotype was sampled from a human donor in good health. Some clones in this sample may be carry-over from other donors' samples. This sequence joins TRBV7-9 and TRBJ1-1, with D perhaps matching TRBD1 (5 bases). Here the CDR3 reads CASSITGSEAFF. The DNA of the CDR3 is TGTGCCAGCAGTATTACAGGCTCTGAAGCTTTCTTT.